The source of this TCR beta chain is a study of CD8+ T cells in alopecia areata. As for this clone: Its cognate antigen is unknown.

As for treatment: oral pan-JAK inhibitor, 5-10 mg twice daily. The germline V gene encodes CDR1 LGHNA and CDR2 YSLEER. The CDR3 extends over 14 amino acids. Trimming shortened V by 1 base and J by 2 bases, and 7 bases separated the two germline ends. Study-wide points: Among the top 100, expanded CD8+ clones were significantly decreased by tofacitinib, as was scalp clonality. Relative to normal scalp, lesional scalp, especially alopecia totalis/universalis, showed higher clonality. In scalp and blood during tofacitinib, many expanded lesional clones persisted. Normal skin contains resident alphabeta T cells, and these are also sequenced in scalp samples.

The authors extracted RNA and reverse transcribed it into cDNA as the sequencing template. Repertoires were generated with immunoSEQ multiplex PCR, while TCRdb's copy carries only in-frame clones and drops some. The repertoire holds just over 150,000 clones, with roughly 65% as singletons. This chain joins TRBV4-3 and TRBJ2-3; no clear D gene. The origin of this receptor is a human donor with alopecia areata. Sequenced material: CD4+ T cells sorted from blood, taken at week 4, from a patient treated with tofacitinib. The CDR3 region is CASSQGGFTDTQYF. The CDR3 nucleotides are TGCGCCAGCAGCCAAGGCGGCTTCACAGATACGCAGTATTTT.